Shown below are 8 T cell receptor beta chains from a single sample sequenced in a study of tumor-infiltrating lymphocytes in primary liver carcinoma. Germline DNA was also extracted, and blood RNA was taken from unsorted whole blood. Constant-region priming of around 530 ng total RNA yielded TCR beta cDNA. Researchers made the TCR beta libraries by running three nested multiplex PCR rounds with slightly modified ARM-PCR. TRBV1-TRBV30 forward and Cbeta reverse primers drove the first two approximately 11-cycle rounds. TCRdb called the multiplex PCR reads again in MiXCR, with one record for every CDR3 protein. The repertoire consists of 180,000 or so distinct CDR3 sequences, with about 60% occurring once and the leading ten covering around 68%. The material sequenced was peripheral blood. The receptor source for this set is a man aged 40-50 years with primary liver carcinoma and hepatitis B virus infection.

The table lists this clonotype with a few counts. The gene calls are TRBV29-1 and TRBJ1-2; possible D gene TRBD1, 5 bases. The CDR3 runs to 14 residues. Looked up from germline, CDR1 is SQVTM and CDR2 is ANQGSEA. The V end lost 5 bases, the J end lost 4 bases, and 17 bases lay between the germline ends. The CDR3: CSVWDRGRGYGYTF. The CDR3, as DNA: TGCAGCGTTTGGGACCGAGGAAGGGGCTATGGCTACACCTTC.

The rearrangement joins TRBV11-1 to TRBJ1-5; D not certain. CDR1 and CDR2 from the germline V gene are SGHAT and FQDESV (reference sequence). Trimming cost V 5 bases and J 13 bases, with 18 bases left between them. The CDR3 totals 13 residues. The DNA for the CDR3 is TGTGCCAGCAGCCCGGGATTAGATCGGCCTCAGCATTTT. Translating it yields CASSPGLDRPQHF.

The chain has TRBV13 and TRBJ2-7; D gene unclear. Trimming cost V 1 base and J 3 bases, with 7 bases left between them. This CDR3 is built from 13 residues. CDR1 is PRHDT and CDR2 is FYEKMQ in the germline V gene (reference sequence). The CDR3 coding sequence is TGTGCCAGCAGCTTAGAACTACACTACGAGCAGTACTTC. As protein: CASSLELHYEQYF.

This clonotype was found a few times. This may be a read error, as it is one base from a much larger clone. The chain carries TRBV11-2 and TRBJ2-7; TRBD2 matches at 8 bases. Germline V lookup: CDR1 SGHAT, CDR2 FQNNGV. There are 15 residues in the CDR3. The trim removed 7 bases at V and 4 bases at J, leaving 12 bases unmatched. Here the CDR3 reads CASTTTPGLVYEQYF. The CDR3 DNA is TGTGCCAGCACCACCACTCCGGGACTAGTGTACGAGCAGTACTTC.

The chain has TRBV11-2 and TRBJ2-3, with D unresolved. Trimming stripped 5 bases from V and 0 bases from J, with 18 bases between. The CDR3 runs to 17 residues. In germline, CDR1 is SGHAT, CDR2 FQNNGV. Here the CDR3 reads CASSLEALVSSTDTQYF. The CDR3 DNA sequence: TGTGCCAGCAGCCTTGAAGCACTTGTTAGTAGCACAGATACGCAGTATTTT.

Regarding this clonotype: One end of the junction varies from germline; a read error may be responsible. The chain links TRBV24-1 to TRBJ2-3, with a weak D call TRBD2 (6 bases). The CDR3 is 17 residues long. Germline-derived CDR1 and CDR2 are KGHDR and SFDVKD. The CDR3 nucleotides are TGTGCAACCAGTGACACCGGGACTCACTTCCATACGGATACGCAGTATTTT. This codes for CATSDTGTHFHTDTQYF.

The chain recombines TRBV6-5 with TRBJ2-3; weak D call: TRBD1 (6 bases). The V end was cut by 5 bases, the J end by 13 bases, with 19 bases between. The CDR3 has 13 amino acids. Germline CDR1 reads MNHEY; CDR2 reads SVGAGI. This CDR3 reads CASSPPMGAGEYF. The CDR3 coding sequence is TGTGCCAGCAGTCCCCCGATGGGGGCCGGGGAGTATTTT.

In regard to this clonotype: Relative to the germline gene, one junction end is altered; a read error may explain this. The chain carries TRBV11-2 and TRBJ2-1, with 12 bases fitting TRBD2. Germline V gene data show CDR1 as SGHAT and CDR2 as FQNNGV. This CDR3 is built from 17 residues. The DNA for the CDR3 is TGTACCAGCAGCTTAGATCTAGCGGGAGGGACCAACCATGAGCAGTTCTTC. Translating it yields CTSSLDLAGGTNHEQFF.